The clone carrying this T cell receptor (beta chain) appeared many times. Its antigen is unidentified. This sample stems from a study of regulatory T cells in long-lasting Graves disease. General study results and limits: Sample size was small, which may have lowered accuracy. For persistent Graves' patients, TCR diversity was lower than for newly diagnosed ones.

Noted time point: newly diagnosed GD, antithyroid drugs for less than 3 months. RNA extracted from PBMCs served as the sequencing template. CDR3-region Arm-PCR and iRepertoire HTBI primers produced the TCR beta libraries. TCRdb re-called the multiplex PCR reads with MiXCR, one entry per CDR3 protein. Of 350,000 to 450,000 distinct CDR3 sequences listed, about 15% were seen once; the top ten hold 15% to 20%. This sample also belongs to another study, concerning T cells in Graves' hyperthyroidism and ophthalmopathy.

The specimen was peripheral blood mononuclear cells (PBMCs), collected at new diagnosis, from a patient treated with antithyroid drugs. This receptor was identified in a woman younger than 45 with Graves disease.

The DNA for the CDR3 is TGCAGTGCTAGGACGCCCTCCGATTCACCCCTCCACTTT. It yields the protein CSARTPSDSPLHF. This chain links TRBV20-1 with TRBJ1-6, with D uncertain. From germline, CDR1 is DFQATT and CDR2 SNEGSKA (reference sequence). V was cut by 3 bases and J by 8 bases, with 11 bases left in between. This CDR3 spans 13 amino acids.